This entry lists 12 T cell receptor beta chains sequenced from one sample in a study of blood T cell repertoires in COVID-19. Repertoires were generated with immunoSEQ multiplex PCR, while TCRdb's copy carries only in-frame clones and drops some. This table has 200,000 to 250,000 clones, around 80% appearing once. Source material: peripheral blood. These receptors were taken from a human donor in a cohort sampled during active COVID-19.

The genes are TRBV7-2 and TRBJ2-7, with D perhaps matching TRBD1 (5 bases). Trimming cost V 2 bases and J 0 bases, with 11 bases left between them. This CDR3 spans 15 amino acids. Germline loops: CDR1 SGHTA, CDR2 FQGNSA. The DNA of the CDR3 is TGTGCCAGCAGCTTAACCAAGGGGTCCTCCTACGAGCAGTACTTC. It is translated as CASSLTKGSSYEQYF.

The CDR3 DNA follows: TGTGCCACCAGTGATTCCGGGACAGTCGGTTCCGGGGAGCTGTTTTTT. Translation gives CATSDSGTVGSGELFF. This sequence joins TRBV24-1 and TRBJ2-2; 7 bases match TRBD1. The CDR3 is made up of 16 amino acids. V dropped 2 bases and J dropped 6; count of bases not matched to a gene: 8. Germline CDR1 KGHDR, CDR2 SFDVKD.

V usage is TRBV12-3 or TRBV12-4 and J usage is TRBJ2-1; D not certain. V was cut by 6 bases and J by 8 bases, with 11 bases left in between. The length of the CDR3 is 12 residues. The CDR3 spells CASRLSSDEQFF. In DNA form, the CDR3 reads TGTGCCAGCAGGCTCAGCAGCGATGAGCAGTTCTTC.

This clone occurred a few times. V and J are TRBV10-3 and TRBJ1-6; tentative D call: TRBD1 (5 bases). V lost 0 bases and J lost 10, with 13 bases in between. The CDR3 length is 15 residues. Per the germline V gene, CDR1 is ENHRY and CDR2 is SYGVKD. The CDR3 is CAISESPGVRSPLHF. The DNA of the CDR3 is TGTGCCATCAGTGAGTCGCCGGGGGTAAGGTCACCCCTCCACTTT.

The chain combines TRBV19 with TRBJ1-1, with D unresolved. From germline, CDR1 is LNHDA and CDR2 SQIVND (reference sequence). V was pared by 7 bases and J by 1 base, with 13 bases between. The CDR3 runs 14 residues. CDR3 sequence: CASTNLPRNTEAFF. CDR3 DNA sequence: TGTGCCAGTACGAACCTACCACGGAACACTGAAGCTTTCTTT.

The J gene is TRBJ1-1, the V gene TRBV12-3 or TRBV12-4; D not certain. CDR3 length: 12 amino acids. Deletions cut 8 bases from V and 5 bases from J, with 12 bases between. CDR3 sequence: CASSPYETEAFF. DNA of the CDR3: TGTGCCAGCTCTCCCTATGAAACTGAAGCTTTCTTT.

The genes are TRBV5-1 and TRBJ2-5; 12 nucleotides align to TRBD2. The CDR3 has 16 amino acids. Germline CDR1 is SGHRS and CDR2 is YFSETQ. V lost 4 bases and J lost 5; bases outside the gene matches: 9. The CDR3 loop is CASSRTSGAEWETQYF. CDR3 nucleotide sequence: TGCGCCAGCAGCCGGACTAGCGGGGCGGAATGGGAGACCCAGTACTTC.

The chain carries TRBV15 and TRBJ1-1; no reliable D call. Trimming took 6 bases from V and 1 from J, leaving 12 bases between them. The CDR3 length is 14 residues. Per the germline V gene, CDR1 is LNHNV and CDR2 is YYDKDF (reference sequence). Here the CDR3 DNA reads TGTGCCACCAGTAATACGTTAGAGAACACTGAAGCTTTCTTT. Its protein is CATSNTLENTEAFF.

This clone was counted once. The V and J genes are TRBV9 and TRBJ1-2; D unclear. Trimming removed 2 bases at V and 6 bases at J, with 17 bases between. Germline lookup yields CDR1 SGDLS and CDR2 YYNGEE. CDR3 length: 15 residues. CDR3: CASSVRKSGFDGYTF. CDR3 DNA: TGTGCCAGCAGCGTCCGTAAGTCAGGTTTCGATGGCTACACCTTC.

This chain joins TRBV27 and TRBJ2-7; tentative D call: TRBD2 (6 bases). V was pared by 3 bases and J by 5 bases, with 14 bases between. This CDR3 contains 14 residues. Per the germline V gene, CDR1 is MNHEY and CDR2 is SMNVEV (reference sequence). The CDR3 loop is CASSFRWGDHEQYF. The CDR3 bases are TGTGCCAGCAGTTTCCGGTGGGGGGACCACGAGCAGTACTTC.

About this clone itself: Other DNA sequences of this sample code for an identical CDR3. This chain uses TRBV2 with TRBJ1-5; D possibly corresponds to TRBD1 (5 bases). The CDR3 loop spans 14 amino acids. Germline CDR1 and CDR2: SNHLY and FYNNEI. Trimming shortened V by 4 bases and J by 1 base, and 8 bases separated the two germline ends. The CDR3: CASSAGGSNQPQHF. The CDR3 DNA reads TGTGCCAGCAGTGCCGGGGGGAGCAATCAGCCCCAGCATTTT.

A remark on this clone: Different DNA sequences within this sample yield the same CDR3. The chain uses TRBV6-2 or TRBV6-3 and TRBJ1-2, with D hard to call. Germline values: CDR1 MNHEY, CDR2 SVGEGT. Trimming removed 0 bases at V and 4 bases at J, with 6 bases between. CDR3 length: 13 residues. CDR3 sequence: CASSYSRGYGYTF. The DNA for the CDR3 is TGTGCCAGCAGTTACTCAAGAGGCTATGGCTACACCTTC.